The 23 T cell receptor beta chains below come from one sample, sequenced in a study of T cells expressing NK-cell markers (dated by TCRdb to the early 2020s). Libraries were made using 5' RACE. The run used an Illumina HiSeq 2000. Based on TCRdb reprocessing of the reads, there is one entry per CDR3 protein sequence, and DNA is missing. The sample table includes approximately 440,000 distinct CDR3 sequences. The ten largest clones represent more than 1.4% of the sample. Sequencing was done on a sample of blood T cells: a sorted CD56 or NKG2C T cell subset, CD4+ or CD8+ T cells, or bulk PBMC T cells (not recorded which). The receptors stem from a woman in her 50s in good health. Donor details come from another sample of the same person, matched by shared clones.

The chain couples TRBV6-5 to TRBJ1-5. The CDR3 runs 14 residues. Germline assignment: CDR1 MNHEY and CDR2 SVGAGI. The CDR3 loop reads CASSYSKVRQPQHF.

The rearrangement uses TRBV4-1 and TRBJ1-6. The CDR3 has 14 residues. CDR1 is MGHRA and CDR2 is YSYEKL in the germline V gene. The CDR3 reads CASSQVQYNSPLHF.

The chain employs TRBV4-1 and TRBJ1-4. The germline V gene encodes CDR1 MGHRA and CDR2 YSYEKL. The CDR3 extends over 15 amino acids. CDR3 in amino acids: CASSALTEIREKLFF.

The rearrangement uses TRBV9 and TRBJ2-4. The length of the CDR3 is 15 residues. CDR1 and CDR2 (germline): SGDLS, YYNGEE. This CDR3 reads CASSVGTLGENIQYF.

The chain links TRBV7-9 to TRBJ2-3; there is no DNA to check the TCRdb D call of TRBD2. CDR1 is SEHNR, CDR2 FQNEAQ, per germline (reference sequence). CDR3 length equals 18 residues. Here the CDR3 reads CASSFRPGRREGSDTQYF. The variable domain in full, with the rest retrieved from reference TRBV7-9 and TRBJ2-3, is DTGVSQNPRHKITKRGQNVTFRCDPISEHNRLYWYRQTLGQGPEFLTYFQNEAQLEKSRLLSDRFSAERPKGSFSTLEIQRTEQGDSAMYLCASSFRPGRREGSDTQYFGPGTRLTVL.

The chain has TRBV5-1 and TRBJ1-2. The CDR3 spans 13 residues. Germline-derived CDR1 and CDR2 are SGHRS and YFSETQ. The CDR3 loop is CASSLVAEYGYTF.

The chain combines TRBV18 with TRBJ2-3; the D call of TRBD1 rests on TCRdb alone, since no DNA is present to check it. The CDR3 has 16 amino acids. CDR1 and CDR2 from the germline V gene are KGHSH and LQKENI. The CDR3 reads CASSPRSTGPTDTQYF.

This rearrangement joins TRBV4-1 to TRBJ2-2. CDR3 length: 12 residues. Germline CDR1 is MGHRA and CDR2 is YSYEKL. The CDR3 spells CASSHRTGELFF.

The chain uses TRBV29-1 and TRBJ2-1; TCRdb proposes TRBD1, but this gene call is untestable without DNA. The length of the CDR3 is 13 residues. The germline V gene encodes CDR1 SQVTM and CDR2 ANQGSEA. The chain's CDR3 is CSVGGASYNEQFF.

The CDR3 is CASSLERYRGDGELFF. The chain joins TRBV12-3 or TRBV12-4 to TRBJ2-2; the TCRdb call, TRBD1, lacks DNA for checking. The CDR3 is 16 amino acids.

V and J are TRBV12-3 or TRBV12-4 and TRBJ1-1. This CDR3 comprises 15 residues. The CDR3 spells CASSSALSGRTEAFF.

The CDR3 loop reads CASSGKGLAGGSEQFF. The gene calls are TRBV27 and TRBJ2-1; TCRdb selects TRBD2, and the lack of DNA leaves this call unchecked. This CDR3 is built from 16 residues. Germline V CDR1 and CDR2: MNHEY, SMNVEV (reference sequence).

The chain's CDR3 is CASSSRTGLGLNQPQHF. The chain carries TRBV27 and TRBJ1-5; TCRdb picks TRBD1, but there is no DNA to check that call. This CDR3 comprises 17 residues. The germline gives CDR1 MNHEY, CDR2 SMNVEV (reference sequence).

This chain joins TRBV7-9 and TRBJ1-1; absent DNA, TCRdb's TRBD1 call cannot be checked. The CDR3 sequence is 15 residues long. CDR1 SEHNR and CDR2 FQNEAQ come from the germline V gene (reference sequence). This CDR3 is CASSSYGTGRTEAFF.

The CDR3 loop reads CSVLSGNEKLFF. The V gene is TRBV29-1, the J gene TRBJ1-4. The CDR3 length is 12 residues. Germline V gives CDR1 SQVTM, CDR2 ANQGSEA.

The V and J genes are TRBV5-1 and TRBJ2-1; TCRdb proposes TRBD1, but this gene call is untestable without DNA. Germline loops: CDR1 SGHRS, CDR2 YFSETQ. This CDR3 region has 16 residues. CDR3: CASSLGPEGTSNEQFF.

The CDR3 protein is CSASGGPLNEQYF. This chain links TRBV20-1 with TRBJ2-7; absent DNA, TCRdb's TRBD1 call cannot be checked. This CDR3 has 13 residues. The germline CDR1 and CDR2 sequences are DFQATT and SNEGSKA (reference sequence).

The chain employs TRBV12-3 or TRBV12-4 and TRBJ2-5; TCRdb gives TRBD2 as the D gene, but with no DNA this cannot be confirmed. The CDR3 loop spans 16 amino acids. The CDR3 sequence: CASSLRLAGDQETQYF.

The chain employs TRBV11-3 and TRBJ2-7; TCRdb's D gene call, TRBD1, goes unchecked for lack of DNA. CDR1 is SGHNT and CDR2 is YENEEA in the germline V gene. The CDR3 has 15 residues. The CDR3: CASSASGGSSYEQYF.

The V and J genes are TRBV3-1 and TRBJ1-6; without DNA, the TCRdb call of TRBD1 cannot be checked. The CDR3 extends over 15 amino acids. CDR1 LGHDT and CDR2 YNNKEL come from the germline V gene (reference sequence). The CDR3 loop reads CASSQGRGRNSPLHF.

J is TRBJ2-1 and V is TRBV5-1; there is no DNA to check the TCRdb D call of TRBD1. The germline V gene encodes CDR1 SGHRS and CDR2 YFSETQ. The CDR3 covers 14 residues. CDR3 in amino acids: CASSRGQGAREQFF.

The gene calls are TRBV2 and TRBJ2-1; the D call from TCRdb, TRBD2, cannot be confirmed without DNA. The CDR3 extends over 17 amino acids. Germline lookup yields CDR1 SNHLY and CDR2 FYNNEI. The CDR3 is CASRKARSLDSYNEQFF.

V is TRBV29-1 and J is TRBJ2-5; as DNA is missing, the TRBD1 call by TCRdb cannot be tested. This CDR3 contains 16 residues. CDR1 is SQVTM, CDR2 ANQGSEA, per germline. The CDR3 is CSVGPLLRRWGETQYF.